This is a list of T cell receptor beta chains from one sample in a study of spatial heterogeneity in lung cancer. Each CDR3 protein is one row after TCRdb ran MiXCR on the 5' RACE reads. The sample has about 94,000 distinct CDR3 sequences, roughly a fifth seen once; the top ten hold around a fifth. This sample comprised PBMCs, obtained at follow-up. These receptors all come from a male donor with early-stage non-small cell lung cancer. CDR3s include the opening cysteine and the closing phenylalanine or tryptophan. D genes are given only for firm matches. The size field is filled for only some rows; it gives once, few, many or a size class.

clone_size	d_call	v_call	j_call	cdr3_aa	cdr3_nt
many	.	TRBV20-1	TRBJ2-7	CSATVTDTYEQYF	TGCAGTGCTACAGTTACAGATACCTACGAGCAGTACTTC
once	.	TRBV20-1	TRBJ2-4	CSAPAEGIQNIQYF	TGCAGTGCTCCGGCGGAGGGCATCCAAAACATTCAGTACTTC
.	.	TRBV4-1	TRBJ1-5	CASSHGSRVSNQPQHF	TGCGCCAGCAGCCACGGTTCGAGGGTTAGCAATCAGCCCCAGCATTTT
.	.	TRBV29-1	TRBJ2-4	CSVKETVAKNIQYF	TGCAGCGTTAAAGAGACAGTAGCCAAAAACATTCAGTACTTC
many	.	TRBV4-1	TRBJ2-3	CASSQIPDTQYF	TGCGCCAGCAGCCAAATTCCAGATACGCAGTATTTT
few	.	TRBV2	TRBJ2-2	CASSDGGSSGELFF	TGTGCCAGCAGTGACGGGGGATCTTCCGGGGAGCTGTTTTTT
.	.	TRBV12-3/TRBV12-4	TRBJ2-1	CASSLTGGEQFF	TGTGCCAGCAGCCTGACAGGAGGCGAGCAGTTCTTC
many	.	TRBV30	TRBJ2-2	CAWIPGRVVTGELFF	TGTGCCTGGATTCCCGGCAGGGTGGTCACCGGGGAGCTGTTTTTT
many	TRBD1	TRBV6-5	TRBJ1-1	CASSGMTGGKDTEAFF	TGTGCCAGCAGTGGTATGACAGGGGGCAAGGACACTGAAGCTTTCTTT
.	.	TRBV4-1	TRBJ2-3	CASSSRGATSTQYF	TGCGCCAGCAGCTCCCGGGGAGCGACGTCGACGCAGTATTTT
.	.	TRBV11-2	TRBJ2-1	CASSLGGSTHEQFF	TGTGCCAGCAGCTTAGGCGGCTCTACCCATGAGCAGTTCTTC
.	.	TRBV7-2	TRBJ1-3	CASSLAGADSGNTIYF	TGTGCCAGCAGCTTAGCGGGCGCGGACTCTGGAAACACCATATATTTT
.	TRBD2	TRBV10-3	TRBJ2-3	CAIRRTSGGANTDTQYF	TGTGCCATCAGAAGAACTAGCGGGGGGGCCAACACAGATACGCAGTATTTT
.	TRBD1	TRBV5-1	TRBJ2-5	CASSRGQDQETQYF	TGCGCCAGCAGCCGGGGACAGGATCAAGAGACCCAGTACTTC
many	TRBD1	TRBV12-3/TRBV12-4	TRBJ1-4	CASSFGTGTEKLFF	TGTGCCAGCAGTTTCGGGACAGGGACTGAAAAACTGTTTTTT